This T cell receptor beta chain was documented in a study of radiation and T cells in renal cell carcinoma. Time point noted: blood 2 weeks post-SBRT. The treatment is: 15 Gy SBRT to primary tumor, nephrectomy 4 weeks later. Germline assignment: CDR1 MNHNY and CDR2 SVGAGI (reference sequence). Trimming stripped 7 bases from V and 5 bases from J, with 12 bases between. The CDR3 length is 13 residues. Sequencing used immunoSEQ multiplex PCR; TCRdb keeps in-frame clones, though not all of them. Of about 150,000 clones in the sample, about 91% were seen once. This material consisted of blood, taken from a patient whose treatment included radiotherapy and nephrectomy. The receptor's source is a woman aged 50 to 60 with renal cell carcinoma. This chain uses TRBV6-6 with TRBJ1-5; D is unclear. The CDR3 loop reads CASKRQPDQPQHF. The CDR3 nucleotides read TGTGCCAGCAAAAGGCAGCCAGATCAGCCCCAGCATTTT.